The 12 T cell receptor beta chains listed next were all sequenced from one sample in a study of T cells after posttransplantation cyclophosphamide. Controls had myeloablative marrow grafts with methotrexate and calcineurin inhibitor, sampled at 1 year. Some clones are missing from TCRdb's copy, which holds only in-frame ones; the method was immunoSEQ multiplex PCR. The sample contains 23,000 or so clones, 80% to 90% of which appear only once. Sequenced here: PBMCs, sampled around 53 weeks after allogeneic stem cell transplant with calcineurin inhibitor and methotrexate. The origin of the receptors is a female patient between 30 and 40 years old who received an allogeneic stem cell transplant from an unrelated donor, was CMV-positive, and had acute and chronic GVHD. Certain T cells may be donor cells from the graft.

This sequence joins TRBV6-6 and TRBJ2-5; tentatively, D is TRBD2 (6 bases). Germline lookup yields CDR1 MNHNY and CDR2 SVGAGI (reference sequence). V shed 2 bases and J shed 11 bases, with 18 bases lying between them. There are 14 residues in the CDR3. Here the CDR3 reads CASSYLGGVGEQYF. The CDR3 DNA follows: TGTGCCAGCAGTTACCTCGGGGGAGTCGGGGAGCAGTACTTC.

In its sample, this clone was seen once. This chain links TRBV5-1 with TRBJ2-5; 7 bases fit TRBD1. This CDR3 is built from 15 residues. Trimming took 4 bases from V and 5 from J; bases not matched to a gene: 11. Germline loops: CDR1 SGHRS, CDR2 YFSETQ. The CDR3 spells CASSIRQGLWETQYF. The CDR3, as DNA: TGCGCCAGCAGCATAAGACAGGGCCTTTGGGAGACCCAGTACTTC.

This clone was seen a few times. The V and J genes are TRBV6-6 and TRBJ2-7; tentatively, D is TRBD1 (5 bases). V dropped 4 bases and J dropped 0 bases, with 13 bases sitting between them. In germline, CDR1 is MNHNY, CDR2 SVGAGI (reference sequence). This CDR3 spans 15 amino acids. CDR3 DNA sequence: TGTGCCAGCAGTTTAGGAACAGGCGCCTCCTACGAGCAGTACTTC. Translated: CASSLGTGASYEQYF.

Here the CDR3 DNA reads TGTGCCTCAGGGGCAGGGGACGGCGACATTCAGTACTTC. Encoded protein: CASGAGDGDIQYF. V usage is TRBV6-1 and J usage is TRBJ2-4; D might be TRBD1 (6 bases). There are 13 residues in the CDR3. CDR1 MNHNS and CDR2 SASEGT come from the germline V gene. V gave up 11 bases and J gave up 8 bases, with 19 bases separating them.

The genes are TRBV5-5 and TRBJ1-1, with 8 positions matching TRBD1. J lost 6 bases, V lost 4 bases, and 8 bases had no gene match. The CDR3 is 14 residues long. CDR1 SGHKS and CDR2 YYEKEE come from the germline V gene (reference sequence). CDR3 sequence: CASSPGTGEAEAFF. CDR3 nucleotide sequence: TGTGCCAGCAGCCCGGGGACAGGAGAGGCTGAAGCTTTCTTT.

The genes are TRBV13 and TRBJ1-1, with D unresolved. This CDR3 comprises 14 residues. The germline gives CDR1 PRHDT, CDR2 FYEKMQ (reference sequence). V lost 4 bases and J lost 0, with 9 bases in between. In DNA form, the CDR3 reads TGTGCCAGCAGCTCACTAAGCCTGAACACTGAAGCTTTCTTT. Amino acid sequence: CASSSLSLNTEAFF.

The chain recombines TRBV5-1 with TRBJ2-7; D ambiguous. CDR1 is SGHRS and CDR2 is YFSETQ in the germline V gene. The CDR3 totals 13 residues. V was pared by 3 bases and J by 6 bases, with 13 bases between. The CDR3 DNA reads as TGCGCCAGCAGCTCAACCCGGAGTAGCGAGCAGTACTTC. It codes for CASSSTRSSEQYF.

A few counts support this clone. The chain employs TRBV19 and TRBJ1-2, with D unresolved. With 8 bases removed from V and 4 bases from J, the gap between germline ends came to 11 bases. From germline, CDR1 is LNHDA and CDR2 SQIVND (reference sequence). CDR3 length: 12 residues. CDR3 in DNA: TGTGCCAGTGGGGAGGGTGGCTATGGCTACACCTTC. Protein product: CASGEGGYGYTF. Using reference TRBV19 and TRBJ1-2 for the parts outside the CDR3, the full variable domain is DGGITQSPKYLFRKEGQNVTLSCEQNLNHDAMYWYRQDPGQGLRLIYYSQIVNDFQKGDIAEGYSVSREKKESFPLTVTSAQKNPTAFYLCASGEGGYGYTFGSGTRLTVV.

The V call is TRBV7-3, the J call TRBJ1-1; possible D gene TRBD1, 5 bases. V was clipped by 3 bases and J by 1 base, with 12 bases between them. The CDR3 consists of 15 residues. Germline CDR1 is SGHTA and CDR2 is FQGTGA. The CDR3 sequence: CASSLGVGQNTEAFF. The CDR3 DNA reads TGTGCCAGCAGCTTGGGCGTAGGACAGAACACTGAAGCTTTCTTT.

The V and J genes are TRBV6-6 and TRBJ1-2, with D unclear. In germline, CDR1 is MNHNY, CDR2 SVGAGI (reference sequence). This CDR3 has 12 residues. Trimming stripped 6 bases from V and 8 bases from J, with 13 bases between. For the CDR3, the DNA is TGTGCCAGCAGCCTAACAGTAGAAGGCTACACCTTC. It codes for CASSLTVEGYTF.

This chain connects TRBV27 to TRBJ2-7; TRBD1 matches 8 bases. V shed 2 bases, J shed 0 bases, and the junction held 9 bases outside the gene matches. The CDR3 has 17 amino acids. Germline CDR1 is MNHEY and CDR2 is SMNVEV (reference sequence). CDR3 protein: CASSLGENRGSSYEQYF. The CDR3, as DNA: TGTGCCAGCAGTTTAGGGGAAAACAGGGGGAGCTCCTACGAGCAGTACTTC.

V and J are TRBV4-1 and TRBJ1-3; D is unresolved. The CDR3 is 19 residues long. V was clipped by 4 bases and J by 0 bases, with 22 bases between them. Germline-derived CDR1 and CDR2 are MGHRA and YSYEKL. The CDR3 reads CASSPRRSPLPGSGNTIYF. In DNA form, the CDR3 reads TGCGCCAGCAGCCCCCGAAGGAGCCCTCTGCCCGGCTCTGGAAACACCATATATTTT.